These 9 T cell receptor beta chains were all obtained from the same sample, sequenced in a study of T cell repertoires in cytomegalovirus infection. TCRdb ran MiXCR on the reads and lists one entry per CDR3 protein. The sample includes around 550,000 distinct CDR3 sequences, about 25% seen only once; the top ten take approximately 13%. The sequencing input was PBMCs. The receptor set was obtained from a human donor in good health (CMV status not recorded). Some clones in this sample may be carry-over from other donors' samples.

This clonotype has ten or more counts. The rearrangement uses TRBV10-3 and TRBJ2-2; a possible D gene is TRBD2 (6 bases). CDR1 and CDR2 from the germline V gene are ENHRY and SYGVKD. Between the trimmed V and J ends, which lost 7 bases and 2 bases, there was a span of 8 bases. This CDR3 contains 13 residues. CDR3 amino acids: CAINGGNTGELFF. CDR3 sequence (DNA): TGTGCCATCAACGGGGGAAACACCGGGGAGCTGTTTTTT.

This clonotype came up a few times. The rearrangement joins TRBV29-1 to TRBJ2-1, with 8 bases identical to TRBD2. This CDR3 comprises 17 residues. With 0 bases clipped from V and 3 bases from J, the junction kept 10 bases outside the gene matches. CDR1 SQVTM and CDR2 ANQGSEA come from the germline V gene. CDR3 bases: TGCAGCGTTGAAGACAGCGGGAGCCGACTGGTCTACAATGAGCAGTTCTTC. Encoded protein: CSVEDSGSRLVYNEQFF.

This chain uses TRBV7-2 with TRBJ2-7; 10 bases are shared with TRBD2. CDR3 length equals 16 residues. Germline loops: CDR1 SGHTA, CDR2 FQGNSA. After removal of 1 base from V and 4 bases from J, the junction contained 7 bases not matched to a gene. The CDR3 DNA sequence: TGTGCCAGCAGCTTAGATGTACTAGCGGGGACATACGAGCAGTACGTC. It yields the protein CASSLDVLAGTYEQYV.

The V and J genes are TRBV11-2 and TRBJ1-2; D is possibly TRBD1 (5 bases). This CDR3 contains 11 residues. Germline loops: CDR1 SGHAT, CDR2 FQNNGV. Trimming removed 8 bases at V and 8 bases at J, with 12 bases between. The chain's CDR3 is CASWGRRGYTF. The CDR3 DNA sequence: TGTGCCAGCTGGGGCAGGAGGGGCTACACCTTC.

Only one count was recorded for this clonotype. CDR3 region: CSVGQIMNTEAFF. CDR3 nucleotides: TGCAGCGTTGGACAGATTATGAACACTGAAGCTTTCTTT. This chain links TRBV29-1 with TRBJ1-1; D possibly corresponds to TRBD1 (5 bases). CDR1 and CDR2 from the germline V gene are SQVTM and ANQGSEA. This CDR3 is 13 amino acids long. The V end lost 4 bases, the J end lost 0 bases, and 9 bases lay between the germline ends. The whole variable domain, filled in from reference TRBV29-1 and TRBJ1-1, reads SAVISQKPSRDICQRGTSLTIQCQVDSQVTMMFWYRQQPGQSLTLIATANQGSEATYESGFVIDKFPISRPNLTFSTLTVSNMSPEDSSIYLCSVGQIMNTEAFFGQGTRLTVV.

The chain couples TRBV24-1 to TRBJ1-2, with unresolved D. CDR3 size: 16 residues. With 4 bases removed from V and 0 bases from J, the gap between germline ends came to 14 bases. In germline, CDR1 is KGHDR, CDR2 SFDVKD. CDR3: CATSEPGRRANYGYTF. The CDR3 bases are TGTGCCACCAGTGAACCCGGACGGAGAGCTAACTATGGCTACACCTTC.

The chain carries TRBV7-8 and TRBJ1-2; D uncertain. V was shortened by 1 base and J by 4 bases, with 10 bases between the two germline ends. The CDR3 sequence is 14 residues long. Per germline, CDR1 SGHVS and CDR2 FQNEAQ. The DNA for the CDR3 is TGTGCCAGCAGCTTAGGTGACGGTCGCTATGGCTACACCTTC. Translated, it gives CASSLGDGRYGYTF.

The chain links TRBV6-2 or TRBV6-3 to TRBJ2-5, with TRBD2 matching 7 bases. CDR1 is MNHEY, CDR2 SVGEGT, per germline. The CDR3 runs to 16 residues. Losses at the gene ends were 6 bases for V and 0 bases for J; bases not matched to a gene: 10. CDR3 in DNA: TGTGCCAGCAGAAAACAAGCGGGATCCGACCAAGAGACCCAGTACTTC. Its protein product is CASRKQAGSDQETQYF.

The rearrangement uses TRBV7-8 and TRBJ2-1; TRBD2 matches at 9 bases. CDR3 size: 15 residues. V shed 4 bases, J shed 9 bases, and the junction held 10 bases outside the gene matches. The germline V gene has CDR1 SGHVS and CDR2 FQNEAQ. CDR3 loop: CASSSSGIRSSEQFF. Here the CDR3 DNA reads TGTGCCAGCAGCTCTAGCGGGATTAGGTCCAGTGAGCAGTTCTTC.